This T cell receptor beta chain comes out of a study of T-cell reconstitution after alpha-beta-depleted transplantation in children. Points from the study as a whole: Alpha-beta T cells present about two months after transplant were reported to originate from several hundred expanded graft clones. One year after transplant, T-cell counts and diversity came mostly from newly produced T cells.

This clonotype has just a few counts. What it binds is not known. The authors prepared the TCRbeta library with unique molecular identifiers. TCRdb used MiXCR to reprocess the PCR reads, holding one entry per CDR3 protein. The data contain 450,000 to 600,000 distinct CDR3 sequences, 10% to 13% of them singletons. Germline lookup yields CDR1 SGHDT and CDR2 YYEEEE. With V trimmed by 3 bases and J by 6 bases, 8 bases remained unmatched. The CDR3 runs 17 residues. The sample consisted of PBMCs, taken before TCRalphabeta/CD19-depleted stem cell transplant. The rearrangement links TRBV5-6 to TRBJ2-1; TRBD2 matches at 14 bases. This sequence was found in a child aged 2-15 years with inherited bone marrow failure, due to receive a stem cell transplant. The CDR3 sequence: CASSYRGTSGSFNEQFF. The CDR3 DNA is TGTGCCAGCAGCTACAGGGGGACTAGCGGGAGCTTCAATGAGCAGTTCTTC.